Listed below are T cell receptor beta chains from one sample, sequenced in a study of T cells in Graves' hyperthyroidism and ophthalmopathy. TCRdb itself ran the multiplex PCR reads through MiXCR, one entry per CDR3 protein. The data show around 480,000 distinct CDR3 sequences, around 14% seen once. Specimen: blood. The receptors derive from a woman aged 18-29 years with Graves' hyperthyroidism. CDR3s include the opening cysteine and the closing phenylalanine or tryptophan. D genes are given only for firm matches. Clone size is given for some rows only: seen once, a few or many times, or a class if the clone is expanded.

v_gene,j_gene,len,abundance,d_gene,CDR3aa,CDR3nt
TRBV2,TRBJ2-1,16,many,TRBD2,CASTSRGGSSYNEQFF,TGTGCCAGCACTTCCCGGGGCGGGAGCTCCTACAATGAGCAGTTCTTC
TRBV19,TRBJ1-2,14,few,.,CASSIDILNYGYTF,TGTGCCAGTAGTATTGACATCCTTAACTATGGCTACACCTTC
TRBV2,TRBJ1-2,12,many,.,CASSEYEGGYTF,TGTGCCAGCAGTGAATATGAGGGCGGCTACACCTTC
TRBV5-5,TRBJ1-2,15,many,TRBD1,CASGRRGQGDYGYTF,TGTGCCAGCGGGCGAAGGGGACAGGGTGACTATGGCTACACCTTC
TRBV7-8,TRBJ2-3,14,few,.,CASSPEDETDTQYF,TGTGCCAGCAGCCCCGAGGACGAAACAGATACGCAGTATTTT
TRBV28,TRBJ1-5,13,many,.,CASSLVSNQPQHF,TGTGCCAGCAGTTTGGTTAGCAATCAGCCCCAGCATTTT
TRBV4-1,TRBJ2-7,11,many,.,CASSDFYEQYF,TGCGCCAGCAGCGACTTCTACGAGCAGTACTTC
TRBV20-1,TRBJ2-7,15,many,TRBD2,CSARDLGTSVYEQYF,TGCAGTGCTAGAGATTTGGGGACTAGCGTTTACGAGCAGTACTTC
TRBV12-3/TRBV12-4,TRBJ2-7,15,many,.,CASSPRGMVLREQYF,TGTGCCAGCAGTCCCCGGGGGATGGTATTACGGGAGCAGTACTTC
TRBV24-1,TRBJ2-7,16,.,TRBD2,CATSERPGLASYEQYF,TGTGCCACCAGTGAAAGACCGGGACTAGCGTCCTACGAGCAGTACTTC
TRBV19,TRBJ2-1,16,few,TRBD1,CASSISSTGGLNEQFF,TGTGCCAGTAGTATATCTTCGACAGGGGGCCTCAATGAGCAGTTCTTC
TRBV14,TRBJ2-5,17,few,TRBD2,CASSQVAASGRRETQYF,TGTGCCAGCAGCCAAGTCGCGGCTAGCGGGAGGAGAGAGACCCAGTACTTC
TRBV6-1,TRBJ2-2,13,few,TRBD2,CASALAGSGLLFF,TGTGCCAGCGCCCTAGCGGGGTCCGGTCTGCTGTTTTTT
TRBV19,TRBJ1-4,13,few,.,CASTNWALEKLFF,TGTGCCAGTACCAATTGGGCGCTTGAAAAACTGTTTTTT
TRBV4-2,TRBJ2-1,15,.,TRBD2,CASSQDGTSLNEQFF,TGTGCCAGCAGCCAGGACGGGACTAGTTTGAATGAGCAGTTCTTC
TRBV27,TRBJ1-5,15,many,TRBD1,CASSLEQGGNQPQHF,TGTGCCAGCAGTTTGGAACAGGGGGGCAATCAGCCCCAGCATTTT
TRBV9,TRBJ2-3,16,many,TRBD1,CASSAFDREFTDTQYF,TGTGCCAGCAGCGCCTTCGACAGGGAATTCACAGATACGCAGTATTTT
TRBV19,TRBJ2-5,13,many,TRBD1,CASSSQGAETQYF,TGTGCCAGTAGTAGCCAGGGGGCCGAGACCCAGTACTTC
TRBV4-1,TRBJ2-1,17,few,TRBD2,CASSQDNGGRTANEQFF,TGCGCCAGCAGCCAAGATAACGGCGGGAGAACTGCGAATGAGCAGTTCTTC
TRBV11-2,TRBJ1-2,16,many,.,CASSLEQGVSLYDYTF,TGTGCCAGCAGCCTAGAACAGGGAGTTAGCCTCTATGACTACACCTTC
TRBV11-3,TRBJ2-7,16,many,TRBD2,CASSLLASGTFGEQYF,TGTGCCAGCAGCCTCCTGGCTAGCGGGACTTTTGGCGAGCAGTACTTC
TRBV11-2,TRBJ2-7,14,.,.,CASNLKTLSFEQYF,TGTGCCAGCAACCTTAAGACACTTTCCTTCGAGCAGTACTTC
TRBV5-1,TRBJ1-2,14,.,.,CASSLDSGRGGYTF,TGCGCCAGCAGCTTGGATTCTGGGCGGGGTGGCTACACCTTC
TRBV5-1,TRBJ2-1,15,many,TRBD2,CASRTLAGEWGEQFF,TGCGCCAGCAGGACCCTAGCGGGAGAATGGGGTGAGCAGTTCTTC
TRBV12-3/TRBV12-4,TRBJ1-1,14,.,.,CASSKAGLNTEAFF,TGTGCCAGCAGTAAGGCGGGACTGAACACTGAAGCTTTCTTT
TRBV11-2,TRBJ2-3,15,many,.,CASSLVAESTDTQYF,TGTGCCAGCAGCCTGGTAGCCGAAAGCACAGATACGCAGTATTTT
TRBV12-3/TRBV12-4,TRBJ1-1,14,many,.,CASSFGEVGTEAFF,TGTGCCAGCAGTTTCGGAGAAGTGGGCACTGAAGCTTTCTTT
TRBV12-3/TRBV12-4,TRBJ2-5,14,many,TRBD1,CASRATGEQETQYF,TGTGCCAGCAGGGCGACAGGGGAGCAAGAGACCCAGTACTTC
TRBV6-5,TRBJ2-2,18,few,TRBD1,CASSYAYPGQENTGELFF,TGTGCCAGCAGTTACGCATATCCGGGACAGGAGAACACCGGGGAGCTGTTTTTT
TRBV3-1,TRBJ1-2,17,many,.,CASSQGKNRDWGYGYTF,TGTGCCAGCAGCCAAGGAAAAAACAGGGATTGGGGCTATGGCTACACCTTC
TRBV7-9,TRBJ2-3,15,many,TRBD2,CASSLAWTSGYTQYF,TGTGCCAGCAGCTTAGCGTGGACTAGCGGATATACGCAGTATTTT
TRBV5-1,TRBJ2-2,12,.,.,CASGSYTGELFF,TGCGCCAGCGGCTCCTACACCGGGGAGCTGTTTTTT
TRBV12-3/TRBV12-4,TRBJ2-1,14,many,.,CASSAKGLVDEQFF,TGTGCCAGCAGCGCTAAGGGGCTGGTTGATGAGCAGTTCTTC
TRBV12-3/TRBV12-4,TRBJ1-1,11,many,.,CASSLYDEAFF,TGTGCCAGCAGTTTATACGATGAAGCTTTCTTT
TRBV5-1,TRBJ2-1,14,few,TRBD1,CASSKGQGVNEQFF,TGCGCCAGCAGCAAGGGACAGGGGGTCAATGAGCAGTTCTTC
TRBV12-3/TRBV12-4,TRBJ1-1,14,many,TRBD1,CASSQGQAATEAFF,TGTGCCAGCAGCCAGGGACAGGCGGCAACTGAAGCTTTCTTT
TRBV9,TRBJ2-1,17,many,TRBD2,CASSPEVASGSYNEQFF,TGTGCCAGCAGCCCAGAGGTCGCTAGCGGCTCCTACAATGAGCAGTTCTTC
TRBV3-1,TRBJ1-6,15,.,.,CASSQELVTGSPLHF,TGTGCCAGCAGCCAAGAACTGGTTACGGGTTCACCCCTCCACTTT
TRBV7-9,TRBJ2-3,14,.,TRBD2,CASSLSSGGNTQYF,TGTGCCAGCAGCTTATCTAGCGGGGGGAATACGCAGTATTTT
TRBV3-1,TRBJ1-1,15,many,TRBD1,CASSPTDRGGTEAFF,TGTGCCAGCAGCCCAACCGACAGGGGGGGCACTGAAGCTTTCTTT
TRBV11-2,TRBJ1-1,14,many,TRBD1,CASSLAGDRDEAFF,TGTGCCAGCAGCTTAGCGGGGGACAGGGACGAAGCTTTCTTT
TRBV28,TRBJ2-5,15,once,.,CASSMPRLAQETQYF,TGTGCCAGCAGTATGCCCCGACTTGCGCAAGAGACCCAGTACTTC
TRBV5-1,TRBJ2-1,13,.,.,CASSLDFNNEQFF,TGCGCCAGCAGCCTAGACTTCAACAATGAGCAGTTCTTC
TRBV12-3/TRBV12-4,TRBJ2-7,14,many,.,CASSSPPAAYEQYF,TGTGCCAGCAGTTCCCCACCCGCGGCCTACGAGCAGTACTTC
TRBV9,TRBJ1-2,15,.,TRBD1,CASSPTGTPFYGYTF,TGTGCCAGCAGCCCGACAGGGACACCTTTTTATGGCTACACCTTC
TRBV11-3,TRBJ2-2,16,.,TRBD2,CAAKASGRSNTGELFF,TGTGCCGCGAAGGCTAGCGGGAGGTCCAACACCGGGGAGCTGTTTTTT
TRBV2,TRBJ1-5,15,many,.,CASSEGQGLGQPQHF,TGTGCCAGCAGTGAAGGGCAGGGGCTTGGTCAGCCCCAGCATTTT
TRBV5-1,TRBJ2-1,14,many,TRBD2,CASKYERGGNEQFF,TGCGCCAGCAAATATGAGCGGGGGGGGAATGAGCAGTTCTTC
TRBV15,TRBJ2-3,15,many,TRBD1,CATSGDRHSTDTQYF,TGTGCCACCAGCGGGGACAGACATAGCACAGATACGCAGTATTTT
TRBV20-1,TRBJ1-2,14,many,.,CSAREGRATYGYTF,TGCAGTGCTAGAGAAGGCAGGGCAACCTATGGCTACACCTTC
TRBV19,TRBJ1-5,15,.,.,CASRGPGALNQPQHF,TGTGCCAGTAGGGGTCCCGGGGCCCTAAATCAGCCCCAGCATTTT